Listed here are 21 T cell receptor beta chains from one sample, sequenced in a study of CD8 T cells in ankylosing spondylitis. TCRdb analysed the 5' RACE reads with MiXCR anew, one entry per CDR3 protein. The repertoire consists of hundreds of thousands of distinct CDR3 sequences, with about 20% occurring once and the leading ten covering roughly 7.4%. The sequencing input was blood, either unsorted or a sorted T cell fraction (not recorded which). The source of these receptors is a male donor with ankylosing spondylitis or in good health (not recorded which).

The chain combines TRBV28 with TRBJ2-5, with D unresolved. V lost 1 base and J 3 bases, leaving 3 bases between the germline ends. The CDR3 totals 12 residues. Germline-derived CDR1 and CDR2 are MDHEN and SYDVKM. CDR3 DNA sequence: TGTGCCAGCAGTTTATTTAAAGAGACCCAGTACTTC. Translating gives CASSLFKETQYF. The whole variable domain, remainder taken from reference TRBV28 and TRBJ2-5, is DVKVTQSSRYLVKRTGEKVFLECVQDMDHENMFWYRQDPGLGLRLIYFSYDVKMKEKGDIPEGYSVSREKKERFSLILESASTNQTSMYLCASSLFKETQYFGPGTRLLVL.

This clonotype occurred many times. The rearrangement joins TRBV6-5 to TRBJ1-1; no clear D gene. The CDR3 is 14 amino acids. Trimming shortened V by 0 bases and J by 2 bases, and 7 bases separated the two germline ends. Per the germline V gene, CDR1 is MNHEY and CDR2 is SVGAGI. CDR3 nucleotide sequence: TGTGCCAGCAGTTACTCGTCCGTAAACACTGAAGCTTTCTTT. It is translated as CASSYSSVNTEAFF.

The V gene is TRBV4-2, the J gene TRBJ2-1; 10 positions match TRBD2. V was clipped by 1 base and J by 3 bases; unmatched bases: 12. The germline V gene encodes CDR1 LGHNA and CDR2 YNFKEQ. The CDR3 spans 19 residues. The CDR3 reads CASSQVSSGGALGYNEQFF. The CDR3 DNA is TGTGCCAGCAGCCAAGTTTCGAGCGGGGGGGCCTTGGGCTACAATGAGCAGTTCTTC.

The V call is TRBV12-3 or TRBV12-4, the J call TRBJ2-7; D gene unclear. There are 14 residues in the CDR3. Trimming pared 5 bases from V and 6 bases from J, leaving 17 bases between. The CDR3 sequence: CASSPTRVIREQYV. The CDR3 DNA is TGTGCCAGCAGTCCCACCCGAGTTATTCGCGAGCAGTACGTC.

This clonotype was seen a handful of times. This chain joins TRBV20-1 and TRBJ2-3; D is perhaps TRBD2 (6 bases). Trimming shortened V by 0 bases and J by 1 base, and 14 bases separated the two germline ends. CDR1 and CDR2 from the germline V gene are DFQATT and SNEGSKA (reference sequence). The CDR3 has 16 residues. This CDR3 reads CSAREPPPSGTDTQYF. The DNA of the CDR3 is TGCAGTGCTAGAGAGCCCCCTCCTAGCGGCACAGATACGCAGTATTTT.

Only a few counts were recorded for this clonotype. The rearrangement uses TRBV5-1 and TRBJ2-3, with D possibly matching TRBD1 (6 bases). The germline V gene has CDR1 SGHRS and CDR2 YFSETQ. V was cut by 2 bases and J by 4 bases, with 17 bases left in between. The CDR3 runs to 16 residues. The CDR3: CASSFLQGSEADTQYF. In DNA, the CDR3 is TGCGCCAGCAGCTTCCTACAGGGTTCCGAGGCAGATACGCAGTATTTT.

This clonotype has only a few counts. The V and J genes are TRBV29-1 and TRBJ1-1; D is uncertain. Trimming removed 0 bases at V and 3 bases at J, with 8 bases between. Germline loops: CDR1 SQVTM, CDR2 ANQGSEA. The CDR3 is made up of 13 amino acids. The CDR3 DNA sequence: TGCAGCGTTGAAGACGGCTTTGACACTGAAGCTTTCTTT. Amino acids: CSVEDGFDTEAFF.

The V call is TRBV29-1, the J call TRBJ1-5, with 7 positions matching TRBD1. The J segment lost 4 bases and the V segment lost 5 bases, leaving 8 bases of the junction unmatched. Germline lookup yields CDR1 SQVTM and CDR2 ANQGSEA. The CDR3 is made up of 14 amino acids. Here the CDR3 DNA reads TGCAGCGTTCGCGGAGGGACAGCGAATCAGCCCCAGCATTTT. Translating gives CSVRGGTANQPQHF.

A remark on this clonotype: The junction and the germline gene differ at one end; a read error may be behind it. The chain joins TRBV3-1 to TRBJ1-1; a weak D match, TRBD1 (5 bases). There are 14 residues in the CDR3. Germline lookup yields CDR1 LGHDT and CDR2 YNNKEL (reference sequence). For the CDR3, the DNA is TGTGCCAACAGCGGGGGGGGAGGAGGAACTGAAGCTTTCTTT. Its protein is CANSGGGGGTEAFF.

This clonotype was recorded many times. The V gene is TRBV5-1, the J gene TRBJ2-3; 14 bases align to TRBD2. The V gene end was trimmed by 3 bases and the J gene end by 8 bases; junction bases not matched to a gene: 8. The CDR3 has 16 amino acids. The germline gives CDR1 SGHRS, CDR2 YFSETQ. In nucleotides, the CDR3 is TGCGCCAGCAGCTCGGGACTAGCGGGAGTGGGGGCTACGCAGTATTTT. Protein sequence: CASSSGLAGVGATQYF. Together with reference TRBV5-1 and TRBJ2-3, the CDR3 gives the full variable domain: KAGVTQTPRYLIKTRGQQVTLSCSPISGHRSVSWYQQTPGQGLQFLFEYFSETQRNKGNFPGRFSGRQFSNSRSEMNVSTLELGDSALYLCASSSGLAGVGATQYFGPGTRLTVL.

This clonotype was seen repeatedly, ten times or more. The V and J genes are TRBV20-1 and TRBJ2-3; D may be TRBD2 (6 bases). Germline V lookup: CDR1 DFQATT, CDR2 SNEGSKA (reference sequence). The CDR3 is 12 residues long. The V and J ends lost 7 bases and 4 bases respectively, with 12 bases between them. The CDR3 reads CSVRRGSDTQYF. CDR3 in DNA: TGCAGTGTCCGGCGGGGTTCAGATACGCAGTATTTT.

V usage is TRBV20-1 and J usage is TRBJ2-2; 7 nucleotides agree with TRBD2. The CDR3 is made up of 14 amino acids. V shed 6 bases, J shed 0 bases, and the junction held 4 bases outside the gene matches. Germline CDR1 is DFQATT and CDR2 is SNEGSKA (reference sequence). CDR3 sequence reads: CSAALAANTGELFF. DNA for the CDR3: TGCAGTGCGGCGCTAGCGGCGAACACCGGGGAGCTGTTTTTT.

The table lists this clonotype with a few counts. V and J are TRBV24-1 and TRBJ1-5, with TRBD1 matching over 8 bases. The V gene's germline CDR1 is KGHDR and CDR2 SFDVKD. There are 15 residues in the CDR3. After removal of 4 bases from V and 7 bases from J, the junction contained 8 bases not matched to a gene. This CDR3 reads CATSEEGQGYQPQHF. CDR3 nucleotide sequence: TGTGCCACCAGTGAGGAAGGACAGGGTTACCAGCCCCAGCATTTT.

The chain combines TRBV5-1 with TRBJ2-3, with a tentative D call TRBD2 (6 bases). The length of the CDR3 is 15 residues. Germline CDR1 SGHRS, CDR2 YFSETQ. Deletions cut 4 bases from V and 4 bases from J, with 16 bases between. The CDR3 loop reads CASSRIGDSADTQYF. In nucleotides, the CDR3 is TGCGCCAGCAGCCGAATTGGGGACTCCGCAGATACGCAGTATTTT.

V usage is TRBV19 and J usage is TRBJ1-5; 9 positions match TRBD1. In germline, CDR1 is LNHDA, CDR2 SQIVND (reference sequence). This CDR3 is built from 15 residues. The J segment lost 5 bases and the V segment lost 4 bases, leaving 6 bases of the junction unmatched. The CDR3 nucleotides are TGTGCCAGTAGTACCGGGACAGGGCATCATCAGCCCCAGCATTTT. It yields the protein CASSTGTGHHQPQHF. Full variable domain (rest looked up from reference TRBV19 and TRBJ1-5): DGGITQSPKYLFRKEGQNVTLSCEQNLNHDAMYWYRQDPGQGLRLIYYSQIVNDFQKGDIAEGYSVSREKKESFPLTVTSAQKNPTAFYLCASSTGTGHHQPQHFGDGTRLSIL.

This clonotype has more than one count but fewer than ten. This rearrangement joins TRBV2 to TRBJ2-5; TRBD1 matches 8 bases. There are 14 residues in the CDR3. Germline CDR1 SNHLY, CDR2 FYNNEI. V lost 6 bases and J lost 5; bases outside the gene matches: 8. The CDR3 DNA reads as TGTGCCAGCAGATCGGGACAGGTGGTGGAGACCCAGTACTTC. Amino acid sequence: CASRSGQVVETQYF. Together with reference TRBV2 and TRBJ2-5, the CDR3 gives the full variable domain: EPEVTQTPSHQVTQMGQEVILRCVPISNHLYFYWYRQILGQKVEFLVSFYNNEISEKSEIFDDQFSVERPDGSNFTLKIRSTKLEDSAMYFCASRSGQVVETQYFGPGTRLLVL.

The rearrangement uses TRBV7-9 and TRBJ1-6; D remains unclear. Trimming removed 4 bases from V and 6 bases from J, with 7 bases in between. CDR3 length: 13 amino acids. The germline V gene has CDR1 SEHNR and CDR2 FQNEAQ (reference sequence). CDR3 protein: CASSSRFNSPLHF. CDR3 in DNA: TGTGCCAGCAGCTCCCGCTTTAATTCACCCCTCCACTTT.

The rearrangement joins TRBV6-1 to TRBJ2-1; TRBD1 aligns across 10 bases. The V segment lost 6 bases and the J segment 7 bases; nucleotides outside the gene matches: 6. This CDR3 region has 14 residues. The germline V gene encodes CDR1 MNHNS and CDR2 SASEGT. In nucleotides, the CDR3 is TGTGCCAGCAGACGACAGGGGGCGTATAATGAGCAGTTCTTC. Protein product: CASRRQGAYNEQFF.

As DNA, the CDR3 is TGTGCCAGCAACGGGTTCGGGATGCCGAACACTGAAGCTTTCTTT. As protein: CASNGFGMPNTEAFF. The chain links TRBV6-1 to TRBJ1-1; no clear D. This CDR3 is 15 amino acids long. Germline CDR1 MNHNS, CDR2 SASEGT. V lost 7 bases and J lost 1, with 16 bases in between.

In its sample, this clonotype was seen a few times. This rearrangement joins TRBV10-3 to TRBJ1-5, with 9 positions matching TRBD1. This CDR3 spans 13 amino acids. The junction had 7 bases not matched to a gene; V was cut back by 10 bases and J by 6 bases. Germline V lookup: CDR1 ENHRY, CDR2 SYGVKD. The CDR3 here is CATRGQGGQPQHF. CDR3 DNA sequence: TGTGCCACTCGGGGACAGGGAGGTCAGCCCCAGCATTTT.

The table lists this clonotype with a few counts. V usage is TRBV7-9 and J usage is TRBJ2-3; D may be TRBD1 (6 bases). The CDR3 runs 15 residues. V was cut by 5 bases and J by 5 bases, with 17 bases left in between. CDR1 is SEHNR and CDR2 is FQNEAQ in the germline V gene (reference sequence). CDR3 nucleotide sequence: TGTGCCAGCAGCCCCAAACAGGGTTACGGAGATACGCAGTATTTT. Translating gives CASSPKQGYGDTQYF.